The entry below gives a single T cell receptor (beta chain) sequence along with its context. The data were obtained in a study of blood T cell repertoires in COVID-19. Data came from immunoSEQ multiplex PCR; TCRdb stores just in-frame clones and leaves some out. Among some 530,000 clones, about 85% were seen once, and the ten largest hold roughly 8.5%. The sequence was collected from a woman aged 55-70 years who had recovered from COVID-19. Sequenced material: PBMCs or T cells enriched from blood (not recorded which).

The CDR3 is CAWNLEGDQPQHF. As DNA, the CDR3 is TGTGCCTGGAACCTCGAGGGGGATCAGCCCCAGCATTTT. The chain recombines TRBV30 with TRBJ1-5; maybe TRBD1 (6 bases). The V gene lost 4 bases and the J gene lost 5 bases, with 12 bases spanning the gap. The CDR3 is made up of 13 amino acids. The germline CDR1 and CDR2 sequences are GTSNPN and SVGIG (reference sequence).